Listed below are T cell receptor beta chains from one sample, sequenced in a study of PD-L1 blockade in urothelial cancer. Produced via immunoSEQ multiplex PCR; TCRdb's table is partial and in-frame only. In the table there are some 80,000 clones, about nine tenths of which are singletons. This sample comprised PBMCs, obtained around atezolizumab (anti-PD-L1) treatment. These receptor sequences come from a woman between 65 and 79 years old with urothelial cancer. Both conserved end residues are part of each CDR3. Fields, in order: V gene, D gene, J gene, clone size, CDR3 DNA, CDR3 protein. D genes are given only for firm matches. Only part of the rows carry a size: once, few, many, or a class if the clone is expanded.

V gene: TRBV5-6
D gene: TRBD1
J gene: TRBJ2-5
clone size: -
CDR3 DNA: TGTGCCAGCAGCACATTCCGGGACAGTCAAGAGACCCAGTACTTC
CDR3 protein: CASSTFRDSQETQYF

V gene: TRBV29-1
D gene: -
J gene: TRBJ2-1
clone size: once
CDR3 DNA: TGCAGCGTCGACATAGGACTGGCTTACAATGAGCAGTTCTTC
CDR3 protein: CSVDIGLAYNEQFF

V gene: TRBV7-2
D gene: -
J gene: TRBJ1-5
clone size: -
CDR3 DNA: TGTGCCAGCAGCTCCACGAAAACAGGGTCGGGCAATCAGCCCCAGCATTTT
CDR3 protein: CASSSTKTGSGNQPQHF

V gene: TRBV10-3
D gene: TRBD1
J gene: TRBJ2-7
clone size: few
CDR3 DNA: TGTGCCATCAGCGGGGGACAGGGGGCCTACGAGCAGTACTTC
CDR3 protein: CAISGGQGAYEQYF

V gene: TRBV6-6
D gene: -
J gene: TRBJ1-6
clone size: few
CDR3 DNA: TGTGCCACCCAGACTCAGGGGATATCACCCCTCCACTTT
CDR3 protein: CATQTQGISPLHF

V gene: TRBV4-2
D gene: -
J gene: TRBJ1-5
clone size: -
CDR3 DNA: TGTGCCAGCAGCCAAGTCACGGGTTGGGATCAGCCCCAGCATTTT
CDR3 protein: CASSQVTGWDQPQHF

V gene: TRBV23-1
D gene: TRBD1
J gene: TRBJ1-1
clone size: -
CDR3 DNA: TGCGCCAGACAGGGGACACCTTACTTGAACACTGAAGCTTTCTTT
CDR3 protein: CARQGTPYLNTEAFF

V gene: TRBV6-6
D gene: TRBD1
J gene: TRBJ1-1
clone size: -
CDR3 DNA: TGTGCCAGCAGTTACATGTCAGGGGGTGAAGCTTTCTTT
CDR3 protein: CASSYMSGGEAFF

V gene: TRBV7-3
D gene: -
J gene: TRBJ2-3
clone size: -
CDR3 DNA: TGTGCCAGCAGCTCAGGGGGGACTCATACAGATACGCAGTATTTT
CDR3 protein: CASSSGGTHTDTQYF

V gene: TRBV10-3
D gene: TRBD1
J gene: TRBJ2-7
clone size: -
CDR3 DNA: TGTGCCATCAGCCGGACAGGGGGCGAAGGCGAGCAGTACTTC
CDR3 protein: CAISRTGGEGEQYF

V gene: TRBV6-1
D gene: -
J gene: TRBJ2-3
clone size: -
CDR3 DNA: TGTGCCAGCAGCCTAGCACTCCTCACAGATACGCAGTATTTT
CDR3 protein: CASSLALLTDTQYF

V gene: TRBV18
D gene: -
J gene: TRBJ1-1
clone size: -
CDR3 DNA: TGTGCCAGCTCACCACCCTCCTTGGGGGGGGACACTGAAGCTTTCTTT
CDR3 protein: CASSPPSLGGDTEAFF

V gene: TRBV28
D gene: TRBD1
J gene: TRBJ2-7
clone size: -
CDR3 DNA: TGTGCCAGCAGTTCCGGACAGGGGGATACCTACGAGCAGTACTTC
CDR3 protein: CASSSGQGDTYEQYF

V gene: TRBV28
D gene: TRBD2
J gene: TRBJ2-5
clone size: -
CDR3 DNA: TGTGCCAGCAGCCGGGGACTAGATGTGGAGACCCAGTACTTC
CDR3 protein: CASSRGLDVETQYF

V gene: TRBV5-5
D gene: TRBD2
J gene: TRBJ2-5
clone size: few
CDR3 DNA: TGTGCCAGCAGCCAACTAGCGGGGGGGATAGAGACCCAGTACTTC
CDR3 protein: CASSQLAGGIETQYF

V gene: TRBV7-2
D gene: TRBD2
J gene: TRBJ2-7
clone size: -
CDR3 DNA: TGTGCCAGCAGCCTTGAGACTATAACGGGACTAGCGGGTTCCTACGAGCAGTACTTC
CDR3 protein: CASSLETITGLAGSYEQYF

V gene: TRBV9
D gene: TRBD1
J gene: TRBJ1-2
clone size: -
CDR3 DNA: TGTGCCAGCAGCGCTCGACAGGGGAACGCCTATGGCTACACCTTC
CDR3 protein: CASSARQGNAYGYTF

V gene: TRBV30
D gene: TRBD1
J gene: TRBJ2-2
clone size: -
CDR3 DNA: TGTGCCTGGAGTGGGGGACAGGCCTTTTCTGGGGAGCTGTTTTTT
CDR3 protein: CAWSGGQAFSGELFF

V gene: TRBV10-3
D gene: TRBD2
J gene: TRBJ2-7
clone size: -
CDR3 DNA: TGTGCCATCAGTGAAAAAGCGGGGAACTACGAGCAGTACTTC
CDR3 protein: CAISEKAGNYEQYF

V gene: TRBV7-2
D gene: TRBD2
J gene: TRBJ2-3
clone size: -
CDR3 DNA: TGTGCCAGCAGCTTAGGGACTAGCGGTTACACAGATACGCAGTATTTT
CDR3 protein: CASSLGTSGYTDTQYF

V gene: TRBV11-2
D gene: TRBD1
J gene: TRBJ1-1
clone size: -
CDR3 DNA: TGTGCCAGCAGCTTAGTAGCGGGACAGGGGATCCCTGAAGCTTTCTTT
CDR3 protein: CASSLVAGQGIPEAFF

V gene: TRBV7-8
D gene: -
J gene: TRBJ2-7
clone size: -
CDR3 DNA: TGTGCCAGCAGCTTAGGGAGGTTTACCTACGAGCAGTACTTC
CDR3 protein: CASSLGRFTYEQYF

V gene: TRBV20-1
D gene: -
J gene: TRBJ1-1
clone size: few
CDR3 DNA: TGCAGTGCCGAGCGGGACACTGAAGCTTTCTTT
CDR3 protein: CSAERDTEAFF

V gene: TRBV29-1
D gene: TRBD1
J gene: TRBJ2-7
clone size: -
CDR3 DNA: TGCAGCGTTGTGAAGGGGACAGGGGATGAGGAGCAGTACTTC
CDR3 protein: CSVVKGTGDEEQYF

V gene: TRBV18
D gene: TRBD1
J gene: TRBJ1-3
clone size: once
CDR3 DNA: TGTGCCAGCTCGCCCGGACAGGGGGCAGGAAACACCATATATTTT
CDR3 protein: CASSPGQGAGNTIYF

V gene: TRBV9
D gene: -
J gene: TRBJ2-1
clone size: -
CDR3 DNA: TGTGCCAGCGGCGCCCGCAATGAGCAGTTCTTC
CDR3 protein: CASGARNEQFF

V gene: TRBV5-1
D gene: TRBD1
J gene: TRBJ1-3
clone size: few
CDR3 DNA: TGCGCCAGCAGCTTGGCTTCGGGGACAGGTTCGGATTTT
CDR3 protein: CASSLASGTGSDF

V gene: TRBV6-1
D gene: -
J gene: TRBJ2-7
clone size: -
CDR3 DNA: TGTGCCAGCAGTCAACGGGGTTACGAGCAGTACTTC
CDR3 protein: CASSQRGYEQYF

V gene: TRBV28
D gene: -
J gene: TRBJ2-5
clone size: -
CDR3 DNA: TGTGCCAGCAGCTTACAGATACCGGGAACCCAGTACTTC
CDR3 protein: CASSLQIPGTQYF

V gene: TRBV18
D gene: -
J gene: TRBJ2-3
clone size: -
CDR3 DNA: TGTGCCAGCTCATCCGGCACAGATACGCAGTATTTT
CDR3 protein: CASSSGTDTQYF

V gene: TRBV6-6
D gene: TRBD1
J gene: TRBJ2-2
clone size: -
CDR3 DNA: TGTGCCAGCAGGTCGGGACAGGGCCCTCGGGAGCTGTTTTTT
CDR3 protein: CASRSGQGPRELFF

V gene: TRBV5-1
D gene: -
J gene: TRBJ2-7
clone size: -
CDR3 DNA: TGCGCCAGCAGCTTCGACAGTTTCTCCTACGAGCAGTACTTC
CDR3 protein: CASSFDSFSYEQYF

V gene: TRBV4-3
D gene: -
J gene: TRBJ1-3
clone size: -
CDR3 DNA: TGCGCCAGCAGCCCCCAGATCTCTGGAAACACCATATATTTT
CDR3 protein: CASSPQISGNTIYF

V gene: TRBV5-4
D gene: TRBD2
J gene: TRBJ2-3
clone size: -
CDR3 DNA: TGTGCCAGCAGCTTGGACCCGGGAGGGGCTGGCACAGATACGCAGTATTTT
CDR3 protein: CASSLDPGGAGTDTQYF

V gene: TRBV9
D gene: -
J gene: TRBJ2-7
clone size: -
CDR3 DNA: TGTGCCAGCAGCGCCGATATCGGGGGTTCCTCCTACGAGCAGTACTTC
CDR3 protein: CASSADIGGSSYEQYF

V gene: TRBV14
D gene: -
J gene: TRBJ1-2
clone size: -
CDR3 DNA: TGTGCCAGCAGCCAGGGGCGCAACTATGGCTACACCTTC
CDR3 protein: CASSQGRNYGYTF

V gene: TRBV5-1
D gene: TRBD1
J gene: TRBJ2-1
clone size: -
CDR3 DNA: TGCGCCAGCAGCCGTGGGACAGCCTACAATGAGCAGTTCTTC
CDR3 protein: CASSRGTAYNEQFF

V gene: TRBV7-2
D gene: TRBD1
J gene: TRBJ1-5
clone size: -
CDR3 DNA: TGTGCCAGCAGCGCCCGGACAGGGTTCAATCAGCCCCAGCATTTT
CDR3 protein: CASSARTGFNQPQHF

V gene: TRBV23-1
D gene: -
J gene: TRBJ2-3
clone size: -
CDR3 DNA: TGCGCCAGCAGTCCGCCCTCCGGACGGGGGACAGATACGCAGTATTTT
CDR3 protein: CASSPPSGRGTDTQYF

V gene: TRBV19
D gene: TRBD2
J gene: TRBJ2-4
clone size: -
CDR3 DNA: TGTGCCAGTAGTTCCGGACTAGCGGGGGGATATTTAACCCTAGCCAAAAACATTCAGTACTTC
CDR3 protein: CASSSGLAGGYLTLAKNIQYF

V gene: TRBV7-8
D gene: TRBD1
J gene: TRBJ1-1
clone size: -
CDR3 DNA: TGTGCCAGCAGCTTGGACAGGGTCGCCACTGAAGCTTTCTTT
CDR3 protein: CASSLDRVATEAFF

V gene: TRBV27
D gene: -
J gene: TRBJ2-5
clone size: once
CDR3 DNA: TGTGCCAGCGGTCCAAGAGCGTTGGAGACCCAGTACTTC
CDR3 protein: CASGPRALETQYF

V gene: TRBV27
D gene: TRBD2
J gene: TRBJ2-2
clone size: once
CDR3 DNA: TGTGCCAGCAGTCTGAGGACTAGCGGGGCCGGGGAGCTGTTTTTT
CDR3 protein: CASSLRTSGAGELFF

V gene: TRBV5-1
D gene: TRBD1
J gene: TRBJ2-5
clone size: -
CDR3 DNA: TGCGCCAGCAGCTCAGGGACAGCCCAAGAGACCCAGTACTTC
CDR3 protein: CASSSGTAQETQYF

V gene: TRBV19
D gene: TRBD1
J gene: TRBJ2-7
clone size: -
CDR3 DNA: TGTGCCAGTAGTGTGCGGACAGGGCGCGGCTACGAGCAGTACTTC
CDR3 protein: CASSVRTGRGYEQYF